Given below is one T cell receptor beta chain in context. Russia was home to the donors, healthy Caucasian individuals aged roughly 6 to 95. A sample-barcoded 5' primer and a J-beta primer mix were used in a second PCR of roughly 6 to 11 cycles. TCRdb analysed the 5' RACE reads with MiXCR anew, one entry per CDR3 protein. Of about 1,400,000 distinct CDR3 sequences listed, 59% are singletons. This record belongs to a study of blood T cells in healthy people across ages. With V trimmed by 6 bases and J by 6 bases, 5 bases remained unmatched. In germline, CDR1 is MNHEY, CDR2 SMNVEV (reference sequence). This CDR3 has 14 residues.

V gene TRBV27 combines with J gene TRBJ2-1; 10 bases map to TRBD1. Sequences were obtained from blood. The receptor comes from a man aged 18 to 30 in good health. CDR3 region: CASRDRGYSNEQFF. The CDR3 region has the DNA TGTGCCAGCAGGGACAGGGGGTACTCCAATGAGCAGTTCTTC.